Below, 27 T cell receptor beta chains from the same sample are listed, as sequenced in a study of OX40 agonist ivuxolimab in advanced cancers. Clones were read by immunoSEQ multiplex PCR, and TCRdb kept only the in-frame ones, dropping some. The sample holds over 45,000 clones, around 89% seen once. The starting material was CD4+ or CD8+ T cells sorted from blood, obtained in a trial of the OX40 agonist ivuxolimab. Source of these receptors: an adult with an advanced solid tumor such as melanoma, head and neck, liver or kidney cancer.

The count of this clone is one. This rearrangement joins TRBV7-9 to TRBJ2-7; 11 bases fit TRBD1. Germline trimming cut 5 bases from V and 3 bases from J; bases unmatched to any gene: 6. Germline V gene data show CDR1 as SEHNR and CDR2 as FQNEAQ (reference sequence). The CDR3 is made up of 15 amino acids. This chain's CDR3 is CASSGRTGGNYEQYF. The CDR3 DNA reads as TGTGCCAGCAGCGGACGGACAGGGGGCAACTACGAGCAGTACTTC.

The chain joins TRBV19 to TRBJ1-2; D unclear. Germline V lookup: CDR1 LNHDA, CDR2 SQIVND (reference sequence). This CDR3 comprises 13 residues. Trimming took 4 bases from V and 4 from J, leaving 10 bases between them. The CDR3 DNA is TGTGCCAGTAGTAGTAACAGTTTCTATGGCTACACCTTC. Translated, it gives CASSSNSFYGYTF.

V usage is TRBV29-1 and J usage is TRBJ2-2; no definite D call. Germline assignment: CDR1 SQVTM and CDR2 ANQGSEA. With 2 bases removed from V and 1 base from J, the gap between germline ends came to 5 bases. The CDR3 has 13 residues. The CDR3 DNA reads as TGCAGCGTTGAACAGGAGAACACCGGGGAGCTGTTTTTT. It encodes CSVEQENTGELFF.

This chain uses TRBV7-2 with TRBJ2-1; D call uncertain. Trimming took off 0 bases at V and 4 bases at J, with 7 bases between the two ends. The germline CDR1 and CDR2 sequences are SGHTA and FQGNSA. CDR3 size: 14 residues. The CDR3 loop reads CASSLAFGYNEQFF. The CDR3, as DNA: TGTGCCAGCAGCTTAGCCTTTGGATACAATGAGCAGTTCTTC. Full variable domain (rest looked up from reference TRBV7-2 and TRBJ2-1): GAGVSQSPSNKVTEKGKDVELRCDPISGHTALYWYRQSLGQGLEFLIYFQGNSAPDKSGLPSDRFSAERTGGSVSTLTIQRTQQEDSAVYLCASSLAFGYNEQFFGPGTRLTVL.

The chain couples TRBV6-6 to TRBJ2-7; TRBD1 matches 8 bases. V lost 0 bases to trimming and J lost 12 bases; unmatched junction nucleotides: 13. The length of the CDR3 is 15 residues. The germline V gene encodes CDR1 MNHNY and CDR2 SVGAGI (reference sequence). The CDR3 DNA follows: TGTGCCAGCAGTTACTCGCCCGGGACAGGAGGCATTACGTACTTC. This gives the protein CASSYSPGTGGITYF.

The rearrangement links TRBV9 to TRBJ2-7; D unresolved. V was clipped by 0 bases and J by 1 base, with 8 bases between them. The CDR3 is 14 residues long. CDR1 is SGDLS, CDR2 YYNGEE, per germline. In DNA, the CDR3 is TGTGCCAGCAGCGTAGCCCAGCTTTCCTACGAGCAGTACTTC. Translated, it gives CASSVAQLSYEQYF. Using reference TRBV9 and TRBJ2-7 for the parts outside the CDR3, the full variable domain is DSGVTQTPKHLITATGQRVTLRCSPRSGDLSVYWYQQSLDQGLQFLIQYYNGEERAKGNILERFSAQQFPDLHSELNLSSLELGDSALYFCASSVAQLSYEQYFGPGTRLTVT.

This rearrangement joins TRBV28 to TRBJ2-3; D unclear. The CDR3 is 15 residues long. V dropped 5 bases and J dropped 1 base, with 13 bases sitting between them. Germline V gives CDR1 MDHEN, CDR2 SYDVKM. CDR3 coding DNA: TGTGCCAGCAGTCCCGCTGTGAGAGGCACAGATACGCAGTATTTT. Its protein product is CASSPAVRGTDTQYF.

DNA for the CDR3: TGTGCCTGGAGTTGGGGGGTCGGCACAGATACGCAGTATTTT. As protein: CAWSWGVGTDTQYF. This rearrangement joins TRBV30 to TRBJ2-3; D is perhaps TRBD2 (6 bases). The CDR3 covers 14 residues. Trimming stripped 2 bases from V and 1 base from J, with 10 bases between. CDR1 GTSNPN and CDR2 SVGIG come from the germline V gene (reference sequence).

This chain connects TRBV6-5 to TRBJ1-3, with D unresolved. CDR1 and CDR2 from the germline V gene are MNHEY and SVGAGI. This CDR3 is built from 15 residues. V dropped 8 bases and J dropped 4 bases, with 18 bases sitting between them. CDR3 sequence (DNA): TGTGCCAGCCGTGGTAGGGAGACGGTCGGAAACACCATATATTTT. Its protein product is CASRGRETVGNTIYF.

This clone was observed a single time. Within the sample, other DNA sequences also encode this same CDR3. The chain joins TRBV27 to TRBJ2-1; 11 bases line up with TRBD2. Germline V gene sequence: CDR1 MNHEY, CDR2 SMNVEV (reference sequence). CDR3 length equals 15 residues. Losses at the gene ends were 4 bases for V and 4 bases for J; bases not matched to a gene: 3. The CDR3 spells CASSSGTSGYNEQFF. CDR3 in DNA: TGTGCCAGCAGTTCTGGGACTAGCGGATACAATGAGCAGTTCTTC.

The chain is built from TRBV6-5 and TRBJ2-2; a possible D gene is TRBD2 (6 bases). V was pared by 8 bases and J by 4 bases, with 8 bases between. The CDR3 is 12 residues long. Germline assignment: CDR1 MNHEY and CDR2 SVGAGI. CDR3 DNA: TGTGCCAGCGAGGAGGGCACCGGGGAGCTGTTTTTT. Protein product: CASEEGTGELFF.

The chain carries TRBV19 and TRBJ2-1, with 7 bases identical to TRBD2. With 6 bases clipped from V and 3 bases from J, the junction kept 2 bases outside the gene matches. Germline CDR1 is LNHDA and CDR2 is SQIVND (reference sequence). The CDR3 is 13 residues long. The CDR3 loop reads CASRLASYNEQFF. CDR3 bases: TGTGCCAGTAGACTAGCGAGCTACAATGAGCAGTTCTTC.

V and J are TRBV11-3 and TRBJ1-4, with TRBD1 matching 8 bases. With 1 base clipped from V and 3 bases from J, the junction kept 7 bases outside the gene matches. CDR3 size: 17 residues. Per germline, CDR1 SGHNT and CDR2 YENEEA. The CDR3 DNA is TGTGCCAGCAGCTTAGCGGGCCGGGACAGGTCTAATGAAAAACTGTTTTTT. Protein product: CASSLAGRDRSNEKLFF.

The chain couples TRBV9 to TRBJ1-6; no clear D. CDR3 size: 12 residues. V lost 10 bases, J lost 7 bases, and 12 bases lay in between. Germline CDR1 SGDLS, CDR2 YYNGEE. DNA for the CDR3: TGTGCCCTCTTTCGCATCAATTCACCCCTCCACTTT. Encoded protein: CALFRINSPLHF.

The gene calls are TRBV7-9 and TRBJ2-5, with TRBD1 matching over 11 bases. Trimming cost V 5 bases and J 2 bases; bases outside gene matches: 10. The CDR3 runs to 17 residues. The germline V gene encodes CDR1 SEHNR and CDR2 FQNEAQ (reference sequence). The CDR3 sequence is CASSARTGGRLQETQYF. The DNA for the CDR3 is TGTGCCAGCAGCGCCCGGACAGGGGGCAGGCTTCAAGAGACCCAGTACTTC.

A note on this clone: At the DNA level, this CDR3 is encoded by other sequences in the same sample as well. The J gene is TRBJ2-7, the V gene TRBV27; the D call may be TRBD1 or TRBD2 (5 bases each). The CDR3 loop spans 12 amino acids. Germline CDR1 reads MNHEY; CDR2 reads SMNVEV (reference sequence). The V end was cut by 8 bases, the J end by 5 bases, with 13 bases between. Written as DNA, the CDR3 is TGTGCCAGCGTAGGTGGGGGTCACGAGCAGTACTTC. Amino acids: CASVGGGHEQYF.

The genes are TRBV6-1 and TRBJ1-6, with D possibly TRBD1 on 6 matching bases. V was clipped by 3 bases and J by 7 bases, with 13 bases between them. Per the germline V gene, CDR1 is MNHNS and CDR2 is SASEGT. The CDR3 contains 15 residues. For the CDR3, the DNA is TGTGCCAGCAGTGAGCTCCAGGGGAGCAATTCACCCCTCCACTTT. Translated, it gives CASSELQGSNSPLHF.

A single count supports this clone. The chain couples TRBV27 to TRBJ2-3; unclear D gene. V was cut by 5 bases and J by 0 bases, with 18 bases left in between. The CDR3 contains 17 residues. Germline CDR1 MNHEY, CDR2 SMNVEV (reference sequence). As DNA, the CDR3 is TGTGCCAGCAGTGACCTCGCTGCAGTTGTGAGCACAGATACGCAGTATTTT. It is translated as CASSDLAAVVSTDTQYF.

This sequence joins TRBV10-1 and TRBJ2-7; 8 bases map to TRBD1. Trimming cost V 5 bases and J 1 base; bases outside gene matches: 7. The CDR3 has 15 residues. CDR1 WNHNN and CDR2 SYGVQD come from the germline V gene (reference sequence). This CDR3 is CASSFGQGYSYEQYF. Here the CDR3 DNA reads TGCGCCAGCAGTTTTGGACAGGGCTATTCCTACGAGCAGTACTTC.

The chain carries TRBV7-9 and TRBJ2-5; perhaps TRBD1 as D (5 bases). Germline CDR1 and CDR2: SEHNR and FQNEAQ (reference sequence). The CDR3 runs to 16 residues. Trimming stripped 1 base from V and 4 bases from J, with 16 bases between. CDR3 coding DNA: TGTGCCAGCAGCTTAGGATCGGCAGGGCTTACAGAGACCCAGTACTTC. Its protein product is CASSLGSAGLTETQYF. The full variable domain, in which reference TRBV7-9 and TRBJ2-5 provide the parts outside the CDR3, is DTGVSQNPRHKITKRGQNVTFRCDPISEHNRLYWYRQTLGQGPEFLTYFQNEAQLEKSRLLSDRFSAERPKGSFSTLEIQRTEQGDSAMYLCASSLGSAGLTETQYFGPGTRLLVL.

A word on this clone: The identical CDR3 is also encoded by other nucleotide sequences in the sample. This chain connects TRBV19 to TRBJ1-1; TRBD1 is a possible D gene (6 bases). This CDR3 is built from 15 residues. V shed 1 base and J shed 1 base, with 10 bases lying between them. Per the germline V gene, CDR1 is LNHDA and CDR2 is SQIVND (reference sequence). The CDR3 DNA sequence: TGTGCCAGTAGTATAGGCAGCAGGGGGAACACTGAAGCTTTCTTT. This translates into CASSIGSRGNTEAFF.

The J gene is TRBJ2-1, the V gene TRBV28, with 7 positions matching TRBD2. This CDR3 has 15 residues. V trimming: 6 bases; J trimming: 0 bases; junction bases outside the gene matches: 5. Per the germline V gene, CDR1 is MDHEN and CDR2 is SYDVKM. CDR3: CASSELATSYNEQFF. The DNA for the CDR3 is TGTGCCAGCAGCGAACTAGCGACCTCCTACAATGAGCAGTTCTTC.

V and J are TRBV25-1 and TRBJ1-5; D not certain. Trimming cost V 3 bases and J 0 bases, with 9 bases left between them. Germline V lookup: CDR1 MGHDK, CDR2 SYGVNS. The CDR3 is 15 amino acids. The CDR3 DNA reads TGTGCCAGCAGTGATCACAGTTATAGCAATCAGCCCCAGCATTTT. Encoded protein: CASSDHSYSNQPQHF.

J is TRBJ2-7 and V is TRBV11-2; D unresolved. The V end lost 0 bases, the J end lost 5 bases, and 11 bases lay between the germline ends. Germline values: CDR1 SGHAT, CDR2 FQNNGV. CDR3 length: 14 amino acids. The chain's CDR3 is CASSLDGPLDEQYF. The CDR3 bases are TGTGCCAGCAGCTTAGATGGCCCCCTAGACGAGCAGTACTTC.

This chain connects TRBV19 to TRBJ2-5; 8 bases line up with TRBD2. The end of the DNA aligns better with TRBJ2-7, so the J call may be wrong. Germline CDR1 reads LNHDA; CDR2 reads SQIVND (reference sequence). This CDR3 contains 14 residues. The CDR3 region is CASSITSGSYEQYF. The DNA of the CDR3 is TGTGCCAGTAGTATCACTAGCGGATCCTACGAGCAGTACTTC.

The chain uses TRBV19 and TRBJ2-2; D possibly corresponds to TRBD1 (6 bases). The CDR3 is 14 amino acids. Germline CDR1 LNHDA, CDR2 SQIVND (reference sequence). The V end lost 2 bases, the J end lost 6 bases, and 10 bases lay between the germline ends. The CDR3 DNA is TGTGCCAGTAGTATATCAGGGGACCCCGGGGAGCTGTTTTTT. Translation: CASSISGDPGELFF. Full variable domain (remainder filled in from reference TRBV19 and TRBJ2-2): DGGITQSPKYLFRKEGQNVTLSCEQNLNHDAMYWYRQDPGQGLRLIYYSQIVNDFQKGDIAEGYSVSREKKESFPLTVTSAQKNPTAFYLCASSISGDPGELFFGEGSRLTVL.

The J gene is TRBJ2-5, the V gene TRBV29-1; the D gene is possibly TRBD2 (7 bases). The CDR3 runs to 17 residues. Germline CDR1 SQVTM, CDR2 ANQGSEA. Trimming shortened V by 0 bases and J by 0 bases, and 17 bases separated the two germline ends. CDR3 residues: CSVEEGGSSGDQETQYF. For the CDR3, the DNA is TGCAGCGTTGAAGAGGGGGGCTCTAGCGGAGACCAAGAGACCCAGTACTTC.